This is a list of T cell receptor beta chains from one sample in a study of cytomegalovirus exposure and HLA in healthy donors. Produced via immunoSEQ multiplex PCR; TCRdb's table is partial and in-frame only. The sample has about 130,000 clones, 74% seen once. The sample taken for sequencing was PBMCs. Receptors originate from a man in his late teens or twenties in good health and CMV-seropositive. CDR3s include the opening cysteine and the closing phenylalanine or tryptophan. Fields, in order: CDR3 DNA, CDR3 protein, V gene, J gene, D gene. A D gene is named only where the DNA matches it firmly.

TGTGCCAGCAGCCCCTCCGGGACTAGCCTCTACGAGCAGTACTTC	CASSPSGTSLYEQYF	TRBV14	TRBJ2-7	TRBD2
TGTGCCAGCATTCGACTAGCGGGCGACAACAATGAGCAGTTCTTC	CASIRLAGDNNEQFF	TRBV2	TRBJ2-1	TRBD2
TGTGCCAGCAGCTTAGATCGGACAGGGGTTTCCTACAATGAGCAGTTCTTC	CASSLDRTGVSYNEQFF	TRBV11-1	TRBJ2-1	TRBD1
TGTGCCAGCAGTTTAAGCGGGGCCTCCTACGAGCAGTACTTC	CASSLSGASYEQYF	TRBV27	TRBJ2-7	TRBD2
TGTGCCAGCAGCTTGGAGGGGGAAGAGACCCAGTACTTC	CASSLEGEETQYF	TRBV5-5	TRBJ2-5	.
TGTGCCAGCAGCGAGGCAGGGGGTGGCTCCTACGAGCAGTACTTC	CASSEAGGGSYEQYF	TRBV9	TRBJ2-7	TRBD1
TGTGCCATCAGTGAGTCTTACGGTAATGAAAAACTGTTTTTT	CAISESYGNEKLFF	TRBV10-3	TRBJ1-4	.
TGCGCCAGCAGCCAAGTCCTTGGGACAGGGGATGACCGAGCCACTGAAGCTTTCTTT	CASSQVLGTGDDRATEAFF	TRBV4-1	TRBJ1-1	TRBD1
TGTGCCAGCAGTTATTTAGCGGGAGATGAGCAGTTCTTC	CASSYLAGDEQFF	TRBV6-5	TRBJ2-1	TRBD2
TGTGCCAGCAGTTTACCCCCCAGGGGAGATACGCAGTATTTT	CASSLPPRGDTQYF	TRBV28	TRBJ2-3	.
TGTGCCAGCAGCTCCAATCCGGGGGGCTTAGCTTTCTTT	CASSSNPGGLAFF	TRBV7-2	TRBJ1-1	.
TGTGCCAGCACGAGCACGTACGAGCAGTACTTC	CASTSTYEQYF	TRBV28	TRBJ2-7	.
TGTGCCAGCAGTTACTCGCCGGTTTGGGAAGCTTTCTTT	CASSYSPVWEAFF	TRBV6-6	TRBJ1-1	.
TGTGCCAGCAGTCAGGGGTCTCAGCGGGAGCAGTACTTC	CASSQGSQREQYF	TRBV28	TRBJ2-7	.
TGTGCCAGCAGCTTAACGGGGGGGCTTAGCGGAGGGACCCAAGAGACCCAGTACTTC	CASSLTGGLSGGTQETQYF	TRBV7-3	TRBJ2-5	.
TGTGCCAGTAGTCGACGGACTAGCAGCTTCTCCTACGAGCAGTACTTC	CASSRRTSSFSYEQYF	TRBV19	TRBJ2-7	TRBD2
TGTGCCTGGAAGCCCACCGGGACAGCGGGCGAGCAGTACTTC	CAWKPTGTAGEQYF	TRBV30	TRBJ2-7	.
TGCGCCAGCAGCCAAGATTCCCCTAGGGACAGGGGCCCCGCCGGGGAGCTGTTTTTT	CASSQDSPRDRGPAGELFF	TRBV4-1	TRBJ2-2	TRBD1
TGTGCCAGCAGCCCGCCTAGCGGGACACCGTACGGGGAGCAGTTCTTC	CASSPPSGTPYGEQFF	TRBV7-9	TRBJ2-1	TRBD2
TGTGCCAGCAGCACCGGGACTACTTACAATGAGCAGTTCTTC	CASSTGTTYNEQFF	TRBV5-6	TRBJ2-1	TRBD2
TGCGCCAGCAGTGAGACCGGGAGTCAGCCCCAGCATTTT	CASSETGSQPQHF	TRBV10-1	TRBJ1-5	.